This T cell receptor beta chain was recorded in a study of blood T cell repertoires in COVID-19. Study overall: Acute-phase and convalescent COVID-19 samples originated in the United States, Italy and Spain.

The CDR3 runs 14 residues. J was trimmed by 8 bases and V by 3 bases; bases with no gene match: 9. Germline V lookup: CDR1 SGHRS, CDR2 YFSETQ. Sequenced by immunoSEQ multiplex PCR; TCRdb stores in-frame clones only, minus some. Of approximately 90,000 clones in the sample, 84% were seen once. This sequence was found in a man in his 60s with acute or convalescent COVID-19. The sequencing input was peripheral blood. J is TRBJ1-2 and V is TRBV5-1; 8 bases line up with TRBD1. In nucleotides, the CDR3 is TGCGCCAGCAGCTCGGACAGGGACGGCCGAGGCTACACCTTC. It encodes CASSSDRDGRGYTF.